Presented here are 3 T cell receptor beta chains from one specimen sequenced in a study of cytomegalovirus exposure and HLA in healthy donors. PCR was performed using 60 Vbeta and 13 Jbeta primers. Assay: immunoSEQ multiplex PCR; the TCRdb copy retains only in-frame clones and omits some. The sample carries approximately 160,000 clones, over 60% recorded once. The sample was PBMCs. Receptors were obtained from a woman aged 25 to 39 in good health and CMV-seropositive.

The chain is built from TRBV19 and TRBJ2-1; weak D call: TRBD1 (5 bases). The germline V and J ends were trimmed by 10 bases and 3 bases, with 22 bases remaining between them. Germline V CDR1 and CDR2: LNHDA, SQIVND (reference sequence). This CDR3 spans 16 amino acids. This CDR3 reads CANTQPAGNIYNEQFF. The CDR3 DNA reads TGTGCCAATACCCAACCGGCAGGGAATATCTACAATGAGCAGTTCTTC.

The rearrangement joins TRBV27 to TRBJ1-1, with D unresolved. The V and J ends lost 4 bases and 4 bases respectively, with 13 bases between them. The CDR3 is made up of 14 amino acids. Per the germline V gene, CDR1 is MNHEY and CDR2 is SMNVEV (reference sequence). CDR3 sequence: CASSWFSGSTEAFF. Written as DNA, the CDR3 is TGTGCCAGCAGTTGGTTCTCGGGTTCCACTGAAGCTTTCTTT.

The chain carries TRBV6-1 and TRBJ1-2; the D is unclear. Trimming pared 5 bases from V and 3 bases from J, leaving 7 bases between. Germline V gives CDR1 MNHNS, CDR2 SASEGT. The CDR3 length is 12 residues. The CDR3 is CASSPTDYGYTF. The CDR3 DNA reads TGTGCCAGCAGTCCCACGGACTATGGCTACACCTTC.